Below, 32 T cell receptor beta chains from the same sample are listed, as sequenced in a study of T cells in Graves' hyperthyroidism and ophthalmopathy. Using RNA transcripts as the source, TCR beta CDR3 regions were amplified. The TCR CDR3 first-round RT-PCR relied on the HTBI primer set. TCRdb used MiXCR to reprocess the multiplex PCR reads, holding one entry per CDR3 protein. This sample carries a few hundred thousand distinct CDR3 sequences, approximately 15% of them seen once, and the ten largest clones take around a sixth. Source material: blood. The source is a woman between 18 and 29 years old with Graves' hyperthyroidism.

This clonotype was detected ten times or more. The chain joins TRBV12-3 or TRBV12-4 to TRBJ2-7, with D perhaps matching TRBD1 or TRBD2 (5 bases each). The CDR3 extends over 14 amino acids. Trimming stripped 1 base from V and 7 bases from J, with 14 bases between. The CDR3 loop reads CASSLGGAAGEQYF. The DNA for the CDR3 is TGTGCCAGCAGTTTAGGAGGGGCGGCGGGTGAGCAGTACTTC.

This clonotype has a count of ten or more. CDR3 coding DNA: TGTGCCAGCAGCCAAGGTAGCGGGAACACAGATACGCAGTATTTT. Translated, it gives CASSQGSGNTDTQYF. The chain carries TRBV3-1 and TRBJ2-3; 8 bases line up with TRBD2. Germline CDR1 reads LGHDT; CDR2 reads YNNKEL (reference sequence). Trimming took 1 base from V and 2 from J; bases not matched to a gene: 2. The CDR3 has 15 residues.

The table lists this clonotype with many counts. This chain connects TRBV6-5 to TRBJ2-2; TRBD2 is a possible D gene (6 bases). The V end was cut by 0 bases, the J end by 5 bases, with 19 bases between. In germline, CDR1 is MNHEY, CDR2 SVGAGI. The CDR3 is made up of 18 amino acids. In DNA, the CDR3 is TGTGCCAGCAGTTACTCGAGATACCTGGTTGGAGGGACCGGGGAGCTGTTTTTT. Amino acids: CASSYSRYLVGGTGELFF.

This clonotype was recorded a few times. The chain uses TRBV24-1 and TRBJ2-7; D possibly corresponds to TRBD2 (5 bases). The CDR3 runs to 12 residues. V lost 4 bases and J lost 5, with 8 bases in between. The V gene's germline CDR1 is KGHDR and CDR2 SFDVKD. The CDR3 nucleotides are TGTGCCACCAGTGACGTACTAGACGAGCAGTACTTC. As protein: CATSDVLDEQYF.

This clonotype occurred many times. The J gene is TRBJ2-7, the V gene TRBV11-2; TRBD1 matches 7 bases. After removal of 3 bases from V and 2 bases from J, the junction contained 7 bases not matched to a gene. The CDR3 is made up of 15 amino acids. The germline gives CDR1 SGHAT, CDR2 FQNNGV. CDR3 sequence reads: CASSFGQDDTYEQYV. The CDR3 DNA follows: TGTGCCAGCAGCTTTGGACAGGACGATACCTACGAGCAGTACGTC.

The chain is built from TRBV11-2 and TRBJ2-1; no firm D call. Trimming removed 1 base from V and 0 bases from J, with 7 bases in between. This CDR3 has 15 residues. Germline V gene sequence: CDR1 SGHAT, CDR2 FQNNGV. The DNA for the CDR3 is TGTGCCAGCAGCTTAGTTAGGGACTCCTACAATGAGCAGTTCTTC. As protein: CASSLVRDSYNEQFF.

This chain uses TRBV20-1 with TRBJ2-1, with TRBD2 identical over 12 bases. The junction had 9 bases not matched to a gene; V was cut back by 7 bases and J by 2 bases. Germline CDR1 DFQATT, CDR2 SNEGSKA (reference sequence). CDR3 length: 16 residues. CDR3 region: CSVPGLAGLAYNEQFF. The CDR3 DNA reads TGCAGTGTCCCGGGACTAGCGGGTCTCGCCTACAATGAGCAGTTCTTC.

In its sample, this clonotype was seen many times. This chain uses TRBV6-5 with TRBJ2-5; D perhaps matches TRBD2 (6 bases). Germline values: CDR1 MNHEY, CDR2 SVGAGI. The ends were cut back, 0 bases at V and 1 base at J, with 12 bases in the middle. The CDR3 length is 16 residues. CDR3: CASSYSEGWAQETQYF. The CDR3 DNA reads TGTGCCAGCAGTTACTCGGAGGGCTGGGCCCAAGAGACCCAGTACTTC.

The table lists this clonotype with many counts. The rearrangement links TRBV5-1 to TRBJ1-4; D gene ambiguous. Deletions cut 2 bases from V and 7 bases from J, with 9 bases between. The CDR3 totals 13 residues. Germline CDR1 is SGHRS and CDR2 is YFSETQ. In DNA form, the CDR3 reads TGCGCCAGCAGCTTCCAGAGCGCTGAAAAACTGTTTTTT. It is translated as CASSFQSAEKLFF.

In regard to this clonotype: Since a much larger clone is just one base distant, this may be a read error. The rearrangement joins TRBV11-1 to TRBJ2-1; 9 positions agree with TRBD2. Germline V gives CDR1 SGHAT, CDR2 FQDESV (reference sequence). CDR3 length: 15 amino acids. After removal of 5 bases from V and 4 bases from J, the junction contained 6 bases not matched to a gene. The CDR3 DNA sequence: TGTGCCAGCAGCCTCCCTAGCGGGGATTACAATGAGCAGTTCTTC. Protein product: CASSLPSGDYNEQFF.

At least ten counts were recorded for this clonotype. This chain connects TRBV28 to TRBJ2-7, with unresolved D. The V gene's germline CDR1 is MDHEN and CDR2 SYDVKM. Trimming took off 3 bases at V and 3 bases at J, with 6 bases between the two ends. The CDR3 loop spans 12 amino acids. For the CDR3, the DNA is TGTGCCAGCAGTTTTCGGCTCTACGAGCAGTACTTC. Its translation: CASSFRLYEQYF.

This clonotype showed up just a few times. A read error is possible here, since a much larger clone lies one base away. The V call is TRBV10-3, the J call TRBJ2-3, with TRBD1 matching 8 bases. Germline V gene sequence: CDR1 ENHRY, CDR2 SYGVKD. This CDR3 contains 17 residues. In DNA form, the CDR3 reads TGTGCCATCAGTCTTGGTAGCGCAGGGGGCGGTGCAGATACGCGGTATTTT. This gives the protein CAISLGSAGGGADTRYF.

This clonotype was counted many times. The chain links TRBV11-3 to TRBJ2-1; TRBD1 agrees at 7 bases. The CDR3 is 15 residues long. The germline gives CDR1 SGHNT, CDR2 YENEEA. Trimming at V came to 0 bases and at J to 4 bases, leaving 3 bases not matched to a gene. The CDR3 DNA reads TGTGCCAGCAGCTTAGATCGGGGACAGTACAATGAGCAGTTCTTC. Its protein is CASSLDRGQYNEQFF.

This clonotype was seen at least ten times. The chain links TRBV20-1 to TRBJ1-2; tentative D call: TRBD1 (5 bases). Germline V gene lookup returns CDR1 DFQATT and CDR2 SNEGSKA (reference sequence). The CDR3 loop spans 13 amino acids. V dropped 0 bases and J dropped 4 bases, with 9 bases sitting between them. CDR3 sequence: CSARDKQAYGYTF. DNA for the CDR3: TGCAGTGCTAGAGATAAACAGGCCTATGGCTACACCTTC.

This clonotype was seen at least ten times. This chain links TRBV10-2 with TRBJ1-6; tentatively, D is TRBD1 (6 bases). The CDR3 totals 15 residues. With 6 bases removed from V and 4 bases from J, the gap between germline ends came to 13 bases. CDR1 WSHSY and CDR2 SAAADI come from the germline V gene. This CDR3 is CASSPQTGYNSPLHF. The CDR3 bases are TGCGCCAGCAGCCCTCAGACAGGATATAATTCACCCCTCCACTTT.

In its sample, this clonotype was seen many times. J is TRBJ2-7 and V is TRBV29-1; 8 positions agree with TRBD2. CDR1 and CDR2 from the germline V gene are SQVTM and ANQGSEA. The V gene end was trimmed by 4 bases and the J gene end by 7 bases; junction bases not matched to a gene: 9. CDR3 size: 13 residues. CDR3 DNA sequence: TGCAGCGTTGTCACGGGAGGGCCGAGAGAGCAGTACTTC. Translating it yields CSVVTGGPREQYF.

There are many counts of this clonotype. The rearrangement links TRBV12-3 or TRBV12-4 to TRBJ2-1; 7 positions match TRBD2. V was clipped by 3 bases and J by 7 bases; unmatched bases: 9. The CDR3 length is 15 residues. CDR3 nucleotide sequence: TGTGCCAGCAGTTTCCGCGGGAGCAGTCGAAATGAGCAGTTCTTC. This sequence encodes CASSFRGSSRNEQFF.

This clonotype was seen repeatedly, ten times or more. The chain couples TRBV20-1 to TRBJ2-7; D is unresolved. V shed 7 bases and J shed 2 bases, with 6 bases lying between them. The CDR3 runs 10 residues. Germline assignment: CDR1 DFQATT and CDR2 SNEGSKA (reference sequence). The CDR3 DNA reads TGCAGTGGTGGAACCTACGAGCAGTACGTC. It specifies CSGGTYEQYV.

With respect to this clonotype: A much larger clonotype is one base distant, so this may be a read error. The CDR3 loop reads CASSVGPAETQYF. The CDR3 nucleotides are TGTGCCAGCAGCGTGGGGCCGGCGGAGACCCAGTACTTC. V is TRBV9 and J is TRBJ2-5; D may be TRBD1 (5 bases). Looked up from germline, CDR1 is SGDLS and CDR2 is YYNGEE. This CDR3 spans 13 amino acids. V was cut by 2 bases and J by 5 bases, with 10 bases left in between.

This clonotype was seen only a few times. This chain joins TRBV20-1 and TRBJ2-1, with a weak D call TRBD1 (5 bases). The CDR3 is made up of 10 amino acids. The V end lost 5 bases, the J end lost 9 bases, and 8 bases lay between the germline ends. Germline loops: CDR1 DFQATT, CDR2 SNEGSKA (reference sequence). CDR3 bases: TGCAGTGCTCATAGGGGTGAGCAGTTCTTC. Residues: CSAHRGEQFF.

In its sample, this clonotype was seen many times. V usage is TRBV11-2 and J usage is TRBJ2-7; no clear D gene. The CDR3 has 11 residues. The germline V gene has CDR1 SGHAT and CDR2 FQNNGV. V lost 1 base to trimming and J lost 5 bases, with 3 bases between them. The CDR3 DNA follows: TGTGCCAGCAGCTTAGGTGACGAGCAGTACGTC. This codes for CASSLGDEQYV.

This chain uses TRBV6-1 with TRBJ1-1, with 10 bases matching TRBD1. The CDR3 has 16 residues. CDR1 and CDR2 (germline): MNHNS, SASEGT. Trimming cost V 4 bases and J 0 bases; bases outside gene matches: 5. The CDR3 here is CASSADRGHMNTEAFF. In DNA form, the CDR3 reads TGTGCCAGCAGTGCCGACAGGGGGCACATGAACACTGAAGCTTTCTTT.

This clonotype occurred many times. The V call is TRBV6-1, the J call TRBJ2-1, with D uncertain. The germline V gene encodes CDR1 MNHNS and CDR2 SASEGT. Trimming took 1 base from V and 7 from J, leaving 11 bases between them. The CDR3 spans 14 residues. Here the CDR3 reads CASSEVGLGNEQFF. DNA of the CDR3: TGTGCCAGCAGTGAAGTGGGGTTGGGGAATGAGCAGTTCTTC.

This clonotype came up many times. The CDR3 DNA reads TGTGCCAGCAAGGTCGTACTAGCGGGTGCCAATGAGCAGTTCTTC. Protein: CASKVVLAGANEQFF. The chain recombines TRBV2 with TRBJ2-1, with 9 positions matching TRBD2. Germline CDR1 is SNHLY and CDR2 is FYNNEI. With V trimmed by 7 bases and J by 6 bases, 10 bases remained unmatched. This CDR3 has 15 residues.

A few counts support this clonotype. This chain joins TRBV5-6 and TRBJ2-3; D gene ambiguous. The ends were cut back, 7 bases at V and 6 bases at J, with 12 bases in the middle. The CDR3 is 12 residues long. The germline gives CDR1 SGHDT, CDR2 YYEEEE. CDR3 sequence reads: CASALGIDTQYF. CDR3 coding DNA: TGTGCCAGCGCCCTAGGAATCGATACGCAGTATTTT.

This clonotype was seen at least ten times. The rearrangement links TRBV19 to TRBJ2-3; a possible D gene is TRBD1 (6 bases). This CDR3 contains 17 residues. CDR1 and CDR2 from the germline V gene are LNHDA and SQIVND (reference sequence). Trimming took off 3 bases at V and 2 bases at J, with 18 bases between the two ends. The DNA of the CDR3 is TGTGCCAGTAGTATTTCCATCGGACAGAGGTTCACAGATACGCAGTATTTT. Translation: CASSISIGQRFTDTQYF.

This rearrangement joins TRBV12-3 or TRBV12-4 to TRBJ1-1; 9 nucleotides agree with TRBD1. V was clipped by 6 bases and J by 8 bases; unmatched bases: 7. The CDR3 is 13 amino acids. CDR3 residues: CASSGQGRGEAFF. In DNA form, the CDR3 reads TGTGCCAGCAGCGGACAGGGGCGTGGGGAAGCTTTCTTT.

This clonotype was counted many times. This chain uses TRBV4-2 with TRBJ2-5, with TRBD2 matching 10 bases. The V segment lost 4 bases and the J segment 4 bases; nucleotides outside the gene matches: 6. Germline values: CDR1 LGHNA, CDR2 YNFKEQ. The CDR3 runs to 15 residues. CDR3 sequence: CASSPRTSGLETQYF. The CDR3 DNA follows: TGTGCCAGCAGCCCGCGGACTAGCGGACTAGAGACCCAGTACTTC.

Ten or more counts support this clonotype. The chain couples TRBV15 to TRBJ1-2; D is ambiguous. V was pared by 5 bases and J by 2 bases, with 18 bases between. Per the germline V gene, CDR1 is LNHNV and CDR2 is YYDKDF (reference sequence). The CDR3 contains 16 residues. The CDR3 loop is CATSPRTKDLNYGYTF. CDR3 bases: TGTGCCACCAGCCCCCGAACAAAAGATTTAAACTATGGCTACACCTTC.

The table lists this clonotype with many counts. DNA for the CDR3: TGTGCCACCAGTGATTCAAGCGGGTTTTCTAGCACAGATACGCAGTATTTT. It is translated as CATSDSSGFSSTDTQYF. V and J are TRBV24-1 and TRBJ2-3, with D possibly being TRBD2 (6 bases). V shed 2 bases and J shed 0 bases, with 14 bases lying between them. CDR1 KGHDR and CDR2 SFDVKD come from the germline V gene. This CDR3 spans 17 amino acids.

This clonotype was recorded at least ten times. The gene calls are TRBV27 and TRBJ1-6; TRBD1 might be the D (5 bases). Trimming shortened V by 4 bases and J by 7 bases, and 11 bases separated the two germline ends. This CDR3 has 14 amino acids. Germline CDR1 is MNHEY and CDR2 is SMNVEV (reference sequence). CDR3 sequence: CASSSGQRNSPLHF. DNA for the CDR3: TGTGCCAGCAGTTCCGGACAAAGGAATTCACCCCTCCACTTT.

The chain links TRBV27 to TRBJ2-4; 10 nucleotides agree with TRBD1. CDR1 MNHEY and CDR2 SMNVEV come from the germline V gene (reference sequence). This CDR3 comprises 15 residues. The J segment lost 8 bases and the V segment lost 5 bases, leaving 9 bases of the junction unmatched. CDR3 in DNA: TGTGCCAGCAGTCGCGGGACAGGGGAAGGGGACATTCAGTACTTC. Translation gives CASSRGTGEGDIQYF.